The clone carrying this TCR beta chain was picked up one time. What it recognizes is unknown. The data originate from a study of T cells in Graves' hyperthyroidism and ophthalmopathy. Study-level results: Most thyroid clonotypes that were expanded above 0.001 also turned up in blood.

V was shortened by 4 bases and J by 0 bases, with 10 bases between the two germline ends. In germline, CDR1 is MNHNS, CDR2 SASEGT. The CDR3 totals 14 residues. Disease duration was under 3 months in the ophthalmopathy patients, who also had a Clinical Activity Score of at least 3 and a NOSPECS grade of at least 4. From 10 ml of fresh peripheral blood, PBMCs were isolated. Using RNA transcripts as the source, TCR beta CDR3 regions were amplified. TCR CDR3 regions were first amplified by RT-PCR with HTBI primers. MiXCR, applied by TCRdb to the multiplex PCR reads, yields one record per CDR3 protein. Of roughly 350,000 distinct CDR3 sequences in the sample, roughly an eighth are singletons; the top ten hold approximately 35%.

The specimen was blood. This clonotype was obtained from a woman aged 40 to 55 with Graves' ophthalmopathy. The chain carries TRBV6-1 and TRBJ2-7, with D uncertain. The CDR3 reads CASSVWSPSYEQYF. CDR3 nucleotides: TGTGCCAGCAGTGTGTGGAGTCCCTCCTACGAGCAGTACTTC.